This TCR beta chain was identified in a study of CD8+CD57+ T cells in acquired aplastic anemia. In the study overall: Mean yield of DNA from sorted CD4+ and CD8+ cells was approximately 3 ug. Study outcomes and limitations: Patients and controls shared some 29 CD8+ CDR3 sequences, which appeared highly expressed in patients and within their immunodominant clones. Statistical testing detected no significant gap in CD8+ Simpson's diversity between patients and controls.

The germline V and J ends were trimmed by 0 bases and 8 bases, with 13 bases remaining between them. The CDR3 has 15 residues. Per germline, CDR1 LGHNA and CDR2 YSLEER. All patients picked for sequencing had shown, by flow cytometry, an expansion of CD8+CD57+ cells. By the time of blood sampling, patients had still received no therapy. The template for TCR beta VDJ and CDR3 sequence profiling was genomic DNA. Via MiXCR, TCRdb re-called the reads, giving one row per CDR3 protein. This repertoire shows roughly 260,000 distinct CDR3 sequences, more than 40% found once; its top ten account for less than 9%. On this clonotype itself: Its antigen remains unknown. A much larger clone sits a single nucleotide away, making a read error possible. Given the absence of the conserved phenylalanine or tryptophan at the CDR3 end, a read error is likely.

The sequence was collected from a human donor with aplastic anemia. The gene calls are TRBV4-3 and TRBJ1-4, with TRBD1 as a possible D gene (6 bases). What was sequenced was sorted CD4+, CD8+, or CD8+CD57+ T cells (not recorded which) from PBMCs. Here the CDR3 DNA reads TGCGCCAGCAGCCAAGATGGGGGGACAACAGAAAAACTGTTTCTT. This gives the protein CASSQDGGTTEKLFL.